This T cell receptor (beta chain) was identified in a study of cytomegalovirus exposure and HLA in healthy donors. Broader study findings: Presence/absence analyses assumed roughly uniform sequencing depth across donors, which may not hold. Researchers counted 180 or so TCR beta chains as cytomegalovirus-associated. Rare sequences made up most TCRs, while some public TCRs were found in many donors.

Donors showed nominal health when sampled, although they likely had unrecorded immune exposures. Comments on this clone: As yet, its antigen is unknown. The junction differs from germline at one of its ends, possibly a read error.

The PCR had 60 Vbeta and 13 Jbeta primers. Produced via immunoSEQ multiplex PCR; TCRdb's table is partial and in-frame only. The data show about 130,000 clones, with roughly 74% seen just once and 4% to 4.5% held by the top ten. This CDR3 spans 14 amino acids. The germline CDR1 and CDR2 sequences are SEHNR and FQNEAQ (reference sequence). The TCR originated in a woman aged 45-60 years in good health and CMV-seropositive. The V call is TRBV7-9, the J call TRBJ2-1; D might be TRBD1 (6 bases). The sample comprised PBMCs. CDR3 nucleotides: TGTTCCAGCAGCATACAAGGGGGATACAATGAGCAGTTCTTC. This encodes CSSSIQGGYNEQFF.